These 15 T cell receptor beta chains originate from one sample sequenced in a study of breast tumors, draining lymph nodes, adjacent tissues. TCRdb re-derived calls from the multiplex PCR reads in MiXCR, one entry per CDR3 protein. The data hold about 20,000 distinct CDR3 sequences, with 45% to 60% observed a single time. Sequenced material: breast tumor tissue. The receptors here all came from a female donor with breast cancer. Some clones in this sample may be carry-over from other donors' samples.

The chain employs TRBV19 and TRBJ1-6; 12 bases map to TRBD1. There are 16 residues in the CDR3. The junction had 6 bases not matched to a gene; V was cut back by 5 bases and J by 7 bases. Germline V CDR1 and CDR2: LNHDA, SQIVND (reference sequence). The CDR3 protein is CASSVAGTGGNSPLHF. CDR3 sequence (DNA): TGTGCCAGTAGTGTAGCCGGGACAGGGGGCAATTCACCCCTCCACTTT.

This clonotype counts as medium-sized (0.01 to 0.1%). The rearrangement joins TRBV7-9 to TRBJ2-1; 9 nucleotides agree with TRBD2. The CDR3 runs to 16 residues. Germline CDR1 and CDR2: SEHNR and FQNEAQ (reference sequence). With 5 bases clipped from V and 6 bases from J, the junction kept 11 bases outside the gene matches. The CDR3 sequence: CASSQGGGGRGNEQFF. CDR3 nucleotide sequence: TGTGCCAGCAGCCAAGGCGGTGGCGGGAGGGGCAATGAGCAGTTCTTC.

This clonotype was seen only once. The chain joins TRBV2 to TRBJ2-7; D may be TRBD2 (6 bases). This CDR3 comprises 14 residues. V dropped 5 bases and J dropped 0 bases, with 11 bases sitting between them. Germline loops: CDR1 SNHLY, CDR2 FYNNEI. The CDR3 sequence is CASSMTSSSYEQYV. CDR3 bases: TGTGCCAGCAGTATGACTAGTAGCTCCTACGAGCAGTACGTC.

The chain has TRBV15 and TRBJ2-1; 14 nucleotides align to TRBD2. The germline gives CDR1 LNHNV, CDR2 YYDKDF (reference sequence). The ends lost 4 bases at V and 6 bases at J; junction bases unmatched: 8. This CDR3 is built from 17 residues. The CDR3 nucleotides are TGTGCCACCAGCACCCCGGGACTAGCGGGAGATCGCAATGAGCAGTTCTTC. This gives the protein CATSTPGLAGDRNEQFF.

The chain has TRBV7-9 and TRBJ2-2; D not certain. The CDR3 totals 12 residues. Germline CDR1 is SEHNR and CDR2 is FQNEAQ (reference sequence). The V gene lost 1 base and the J gene lost 6 bases, with 3 bases spanning the gap. The CDR3 region is CASSLEAGELFF. The CDR3 nucleotides read TGTGCCAGCAGCTTAGAGGCCGGGGAGCTGTTTTTT.

V is TRBV29-1 and J is TRBJ1-6, with a tentative D call TRBD1 (5 bases). CDR3 length equals 18 residues. The germline V and J ends were trimmed by 6 bases and 3 bases, with 24 bases remaining between them. Germline loops: CDR1 SQVTM, CDR2 ANQGSEA. The CDR3 is CSVGEEWGRGNYNSPLHF. CDR3 coding DNA: TGCAGCGTGGGGGAGGAGTGGGGACGTGGCAACTATAATTCACCCCTCCACTTT.

This clonotype was observed a few times. The CDR3, as DNA: TGTGCCGCCAGGGGACTAGCGGGCGCTGAGCAGTTCTTC. Protein sequence: CAARGLAGAEQFF. The J gene is TRBJ2-1, the V gene TRBV19; 12 bases map to TRBD2. This CDR3 contains 13 residues. The germline V gene has CDR1 LNHDA and CDR2 SQIVND (reference sequence). J gave up 9 bases and V 11 bases, and 8 bases lay outside the gene matches.

This clonotype was seen ten or more times. This chain connects TRBV6-5 to TRBJ2-1, with TRBD1 matching 9 bases. The junction had 12 bases not matched to a gene; V was cut back by 6 bases and J by 6 bases. Per germline, CDR1 MNHEY and CDR2 SVGAGI. The CDR3 runs to 16 residues. This CDR3 reads CASSRPDRGAANEQFF. For the CDR3, the DNA is TGTGCCAGCAGCCGCCCGGACAGGGGAGCGGCCAATGAGCAGTTCTTC.

This clonotype came up many times. This rearrangement joins TRBV6-1 to TRBJ1-5, with 12 bases matching TRBD1. The ends lost 8 bases at V and 0 bases at J; junction bases unmatched: 8. This CDR3 contains 17 residues. The germline CDR1 and CDR2 sequences are MNHNS and SASEGT. CDR3 in amino acids: CASRTGTGGVSNQPQHF. DNA for the CDR3: TGTGCCAGCCGGACCGGGACAGGGGGCGTTAGCAATCAGCCCCAGCATTTT.

The chain links TRBV5-8 to TRBJ2-7; TRBD2 matches 10 bases. CDR3 length: 15 residues. Germline CDR1 reads SGHTS; CDR2 reads YDEGEE. The V and J ends lost 8 bases and 2 bases, in that order; junction bases with no gene match: 10. The CDR3 DNA follows: TGTGCCAGTAGCCAGAGAAGCGGGAGGGCCTACGAGCAGTACTTC. Residues: CASSQRSGRAYEQYF. Full variable domain (missing parts from reference TRBV5-8 and TRBJ2-7): EAGVTQSPTHLIKTRGQQATLRCSPISGHTSVYWYQQALGLGLQFLLWYDEGEERNRGNFPPRFSGRQFPNYSSELNVNALELEDSALYLCASSQRSGRAYEQYFGPGTRLTVT.

This clonotype has a count of ten or more. Given a much more abundant clone one base away, this may be a read error. The CDR3 sequence: CASSLELQGSNSPLHF. CDR3 coding DNA: TGCGCCAGCAGCTTGGAATTACAGGGGAGCAATTCACCCCTCCACTTT. The V and J genes are TRBV5-1 and TRBJ1-6, with 7 bases matching TRBD1. After removal of 0 bases from V and 7 bases from J, the junction contained 7 bases not matched to a gene. CDR1 and CDR2 from the germline V gene are SGHRS and YFSETQ. The CDR3 runs to 16 residues. Filled out from reference TRBV5-1 and TRBJ1-6, the complete variable domain reads KAGVTQTPRYLIKTRGQQVTLSCSPISGHRSVSWYQQTPGQGLQFLFEYFSETQRNKGNFPGRFSGRQFSNSRSEMNVSTLELGDSALYLCASSLELQGSNSPLHFGNGTRLTVT.

This chain's CDR3 is CASSLGQGNEKLFF. Written as DNA, the CDR3 is TGCGCCAGCAGCTTGGGACAGGGTAACGAAAAACTGTTTTTT. The rearrangement uses TRBV5-1 and TRBJ1-4; 7 positions agree with TRBD1. Per germline, CDR1 SGHRS and CDR2 YFSETQ. There are 14 residues in the CDR3. After removal of 0 bases from V and 8 bases from J, the junction contained 4 bases not matched to a gene.

This clonotype is termed large. The rearrangement uses TRBV4-1 and TRBJ2-2; D is perhaps TRBD1 (5 bases). V shed 8 bases and J shed 1 base, with 11 bases lying between them. The length of the CDR3 is 14 residues. CDR1 MGHRA and CDR2 YSYEKL come from the germline V gene. The CDR3 protein is CASRPTENTGELFF. DNA of the CDR3: TGCGCCAGCCGTCCGACAGAGAACACCGGGGAGCTGTTTTTT.

V gene TRBV20-1 combines with J gene TRBJ2-3; 10 bases line up with TRBD2. Germline V gives CDR1 DFQATT, CDR2 SNEGSKA (reference sequence). V lost 6 bases and J lost 5; bases outside the gene matches: 5. This CDR3 contains 13 residues. Here the CDR3 reads CSALAGVGDTQYF. The CDR3 nucleotides read TGCAGTGCCCTAGCGGGAGTTGGAGATACGCAGTATTTT.

This clonotype was detected a few times. The J gene is TRBJ2-6, the V gene TRBV24-1, with 7 bases that match TRBD1. The CDR3 is 16 residues long. CDR1 KGHDR and CDR2 SFDVKD come from the germline V gene. The V segment lost 4 bases and the J segment 5 bases; nucleotides outside the gene matches: 7. CDR3: CATSDHRQGRANVLTF. The CDR3 coding sequence is TGTGCCACCAGTGACCACCGACAGGGCAGGGCCAACGTCCTGACTTTC.